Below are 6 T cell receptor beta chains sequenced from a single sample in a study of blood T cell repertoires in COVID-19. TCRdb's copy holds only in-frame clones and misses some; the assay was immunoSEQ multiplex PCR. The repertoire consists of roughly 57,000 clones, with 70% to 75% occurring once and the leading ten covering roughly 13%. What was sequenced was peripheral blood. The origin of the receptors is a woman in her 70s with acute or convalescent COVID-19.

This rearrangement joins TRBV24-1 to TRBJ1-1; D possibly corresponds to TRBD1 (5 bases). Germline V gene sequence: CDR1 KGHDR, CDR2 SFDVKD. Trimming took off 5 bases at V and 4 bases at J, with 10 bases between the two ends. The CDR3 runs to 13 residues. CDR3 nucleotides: TGTGCCACCAGTGGTCGAAGGGGCACTGAAGCTTTCTTT. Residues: CATSGRRGTEAFF.

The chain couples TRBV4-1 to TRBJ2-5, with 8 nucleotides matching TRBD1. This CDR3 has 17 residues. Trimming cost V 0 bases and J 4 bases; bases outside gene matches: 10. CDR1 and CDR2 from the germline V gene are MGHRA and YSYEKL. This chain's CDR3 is CASSQDRQGASRETQYF. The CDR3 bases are TGCGCCAGCAGCCAAGATCGGCAGGGGGCAAGTAGAGAGACCCAGTACTTC.

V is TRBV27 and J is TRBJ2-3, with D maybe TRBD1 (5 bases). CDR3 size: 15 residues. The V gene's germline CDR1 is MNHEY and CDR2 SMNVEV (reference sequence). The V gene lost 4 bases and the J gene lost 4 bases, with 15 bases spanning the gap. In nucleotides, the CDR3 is TGTGCCAGCAGTTACGAAGGACATCAATCAGATACGCAGTATTTT. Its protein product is CASSYEGHQSDTQYF.

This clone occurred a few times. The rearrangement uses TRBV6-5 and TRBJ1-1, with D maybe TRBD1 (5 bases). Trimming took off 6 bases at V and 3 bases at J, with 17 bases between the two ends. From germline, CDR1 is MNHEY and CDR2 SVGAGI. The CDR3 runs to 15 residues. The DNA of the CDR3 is TGTGCCAGCAGAGTTAATGCAGGGAAAGACACTGAAGCTTTCTTT. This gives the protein CASRVNAGKDTEAFF.

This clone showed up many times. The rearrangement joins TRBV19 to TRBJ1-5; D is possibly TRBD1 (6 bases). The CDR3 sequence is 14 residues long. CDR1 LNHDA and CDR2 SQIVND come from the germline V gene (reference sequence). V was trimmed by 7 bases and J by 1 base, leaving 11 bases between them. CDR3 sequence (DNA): TGTGCCAGTACCCTAAGGGGGAGCAATCAGCCCCAGCATTTT. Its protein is CASTLRGSNQPQHF.

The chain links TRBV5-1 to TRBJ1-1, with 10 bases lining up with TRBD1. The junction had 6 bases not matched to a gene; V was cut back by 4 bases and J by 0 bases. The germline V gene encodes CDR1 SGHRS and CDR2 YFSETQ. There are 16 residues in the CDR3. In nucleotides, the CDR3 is TGCGCCAGCAGCAGGGGGACAGGGGTAATGAACACTGAAGCTTTCTTT. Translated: CASSRGTGVMNTEAFF.